Listed below are T cell receptor beta chains from one sample, sequenced in a study of cytomegalovirus exposure and HLA in healthy donors. Here immunoSEQ multiplex PCR was the method, and the copy in TCRdb shows in-frame clones only, minus some. The data show 100,000 to 150,000 clones, with roughly 80% seen just once and around 8.1% held by the top ten. The sequenced sample was PBMCs. These receptors came from a woman between 45 and 60 years old in good health and CMV-seropositive. Each CDR3 is given with its conserved first and last residue. Fields, in order: V gene, D gene, clone size, J gene, CDR3 protein, CDR3 DNA. D genes are given only for firm matches. Size tells how often a clone was seen (once, few, many) or the class of an expanded clone, and some rows leave it out.

TRBV6-1	NA	once	TRBJ1-4	CASTLDQGGEKLFF	TGTGCCAGCACCCTGGACCAGGGAGGGGAAAAACTGTTTTTT
TRBV5-1	TRBD2	once	TRBJ2-3	CASSFGTSGGAEPQYF	TGCGCCAGCAGCTTTGGGACTAGCGGGGGGGCAGAGCCGCAGTATTTT
TRBV6-6	TRBD1	NA	TRBJ1-5	CASSSGQGSQPQHF	TGTGCCAGCAGTTCCGGACAGGGTTCTCAGCCCCAGCATTTT
TRBV9	TRBD1	NA	TRBJ1-4	CASSWGTGPNEKLFF	TGTGCCAGCAGCTGGGGGACAGGGCCTAATGAAAAACTGTTTTTT
TRBV18	NA	NA	TRBJ2-1	CASSPQGPSYNEQFF	TGTGCCAGCTCACCCCAGGGGCCCTCCTACAATGAGCAGTTCTTC
TRBV5-1	TRBD1	few	TRBJ2-1	CASSWAGTGSYNEQFF	TGCGCCAGCAGCTGGGCCGGGACAGGCTCCTACAATGAGCAGTTCTTC
TRBV2	NA	few	TRBJ2-1	CASSAQALGYNEQFF	TGTGCCAGCAGTGCGCAAGCGTTAGGATATAATGAGCAGTTCTTC
TRBV7-2	NA	NA	TRBJ2-5	CASSPNREETQYF	TGTGCCAGCAGCCCAAACCGGGAAGAGACCCAGTACTTC
TRBV20-1	NA	few	TRBJ2-5	CSASQVETQYF	TGCAGTGCTAGCCAGGTCGAGACCCAGTACTTC
TRBV28	TRBD2	NA	TRBJ2-5	CASSLYPGRDLNF	TGTGCCAGCAGTTTATATCCGGGGAGGGATTTGAACTTC
TRBV18	TRBD2	NA	TRBJ2-5	CASSPPIGGRGTQYF	TGTGCCAGCTCACCACCGATTGGCGGGAGGGGGACCCAGTACTTC
TRBV5-1	TRBD1	once	TRBJ2-3	CAGSLGVDRASDTQYF	TGCGCCGGCAGCCTGGGCGTGGACAGGGCTTCAGATACGCAGTATTTT
TRBV19	NA	few	TRBJ2-1	CASGGGRTGNEQFF	TGTGCCAGTGGGGGGGGGCGGACGGGTAATGAGCAGTTCTTC
TRBV7-2	TRBD1	NA	TRBJ1-2	CASSLAGQGGGYTF	TGTGCCAGCAGCTTAGCGGGACAGGGAGGAGGCTACACCTTC
TRBV7-2	NA	NA	TRBJ2-7	CASSLAFEVPSYEQYF	TGTGCCAGCAGCTTAGCCTTCGAGGTCCCCTCCTACGAGCAGTACTTC
TRBV7-9	NA	NA	TRBJ1-5	CASSPTGFNQPQHF	TGTGCCAGCAGCCCTACAGGTTTTAATCAGCCCCAGCATTTT
TRBV6-1	TRBD1	NA	TRBJ1-5	CASKLRDRENQPQHF	TGTGCCAGCAAGCTCCGGGACAGGGAAAATCAGCCCCAGCATTTT
TRBV6-5	NA	NA	TRBJ2-1	CASSYGSSKFF	TGTGCCAGCAGTTACGGCTCTAGCAAGTTCTTC